This paragraph covers one T cell receptor (beta chain) sequence. These data belong to a study of technical replicates of blood from a handful of donors. Germline CDR1 reads SGHVS; CDR2 reads FQNEAQ. Trimming removed 5 bases from V and 0 bases from J, with 13 bases in between. This CDR3 is 15 amino acids long. Sequencing used immunoSEQ multiplex PCR; TCRdb keeps in-frame clones, though not all of them. The profile shows about 75,000 clones, about 97% of them singletons. Sequenced input: T cells isolated from PBMCs. The clonotype comes from a human donor in good health. V and J are TRBV7-8 and TRBJ1-1; the D gene is possibly TRBD1 (6 bases). The chain's CDR3 is CASSPLDSLNTEAFF. DNA of the CDR3: TGTGCCAGCAGCCCATTGGACAGCCTGAACACTGAAGCTTTCTTT.